This TCR beta chain was profiled in a study of cytomegalovirus exposure and HLA in healthy donors. Points from the study as a whole: Solely CMV serostatus was available to characterize immune exposure. Productive rates of about 90% or about 30% were seen for most TCR beta V segments in an earlier analysis.

Vbeta (60) and Jbeta (13) primers were used in the PCR. Repertoires were generated with immunoSEQ multiplex PCR, while TCRdb's copy carries only in-frame clones and drops some. The sample lists approximately 140,000 clones; approximately 80% were seen once. The V gene lost 1 base and the J gene lost 7 bases, with 8 bases spanning the gap. The CDR3 sequence is 13 residues long. Germline CDR1 is MGHRA and CDR2 is YSYEKL. In regard to this clone: The antigen remains undetermined.

This receptor was identified in a male donor in good health and CMV-seronegative. Source material: PBMCs. This chain connects TRBV4-1 to TRBJ1-5; no clear D gene. CDR3 nucleotides: TGCGCCAGCAGCCAAGCTGGAGGGCAGCCCCAGCATTTT. It translates to CASSQAGGQPQHF.